The 26 T cell receptor beta chains reported below all come from one sample, sequenced in a study of shared clonotypes between healthy human individuals. The data were produced by immunoSEQ multiplex PCR, yet TCRdb's version contains in-frame clones alone and is incomplete. The table has nearly 750,000 clones, 72% seen once; the top ten hold under 2%. The sequenced sample consisted of memory CD4+ T cells sorted from blood. Subset defined: CD45RA-negative fraction. These receptors came from a woman aged 25 to 39 in good health.

This clone has ten or more counts. This rearrangement joins TRBV6-1 to TRBJ1-3; 7 positions agree with TRBD1. Per the germline V gene, CDR1 is MNHNS and CDR2 is SASEGT. This CDR3 comprises 16 residues. Trimming cost V 4 bases and J 4 bases; bases outside gene matches: 10. The CDR3 protein is CASSGLQGWFGNTIYF. The CDR3 DNA follows: TGTGCCAGCAGTGGTTTACAGGGGTGGTTCGGAAACACCATATATTTT.

This chain uses TRBV4-1 with TRBJ1-1, with D perhaps TRBD1 (5 bases). The CDR3 is made up of 14 amino acids. Trimming took off 1 base at V and 4 bases at J, with 10 bases between the two ends. Looked up from germline, CDR1 is MGHRA and CDR2 is YSYEKL. The CDR3 sequence: CASSQGRGVTEAFF. The CDR3, as DNA: TGCGCCAGCAGCCAAGGTCGGGGGGTCACTGAAGCTTTCTTT.

This sequence joins TRBV5-4 and TRBJ2-1; D gene unclear. V was trimmed by 4 bases and J by 7 bases, leaving 6 bases between them. The CDR3 is made up of 11 amino acids. Germline assignment: CDR1 SGHNT and CDR2 YYREEE (reference sequence). The chain's CDR3 is CASSLSNEQFF. The CDR3 DNA sequence: TGTGCCAGCAGCCTATCTAATGAGCAGTTCTTC.

In regard to this clone: A much larger clonotype is one base distant, so this may be a read error. In DNA form, the CDR3 reads TGTGCCAGCAGTACCGGGACTAGCGGCACCGGGGAGCTGTTTTTT. It encodes CASSTGTSGTGELFF. V and J are TRBV27 and TRBJ2-2; 11 bases map to TRBD2. The CDR3 is 15 residues long. CDR1 is MNHEY and CDR2 is SMNVEV in the germline V gene (reference sequence). The ends lost 5 bases at V and 4 bases at J; junction bases unmatched: 3.

The chain employs TRBV4-1 and TRBJ2-1; 9 nucleotides match TRBD2. Trimming at V came to 0 bases and at J to 5 bases, leaving 11 bases not matched to a gene. Germline CDR1 is MGHRA and CDR2 is YSYEKL. The CDR3 sequence is 18 residues long. The CDR3 DNA sequence: TGCGCCAGCAGCCAAGATCCCATGGGGCTAGCGGGACACAATGAGCAGTTCTTC. Protein sequence: CASSQDPMGLAGHNEQFF.

The chain employs TRBV28 and TRBJ1-5; no firm D call. The CDR3 covers 14 residues. The germline V gene encodes CDR1 MDHEN and CDR2 SYDVKM. V was cut by 6 bases and J by 4 bases, with 13 bases left in between. CDR3 sequence: CASSYAPRNQPQHF. CDR3 bases: TGTGCCAGCAGCTACGCCCCGAGAAATCAGCCCCAGCATTTT.

The CDR3 is CASSFYRGTNEKLFF. Written as DNA, the CDR3 is TGTGCCAGCAGCTTCTACAGGGGAACTAATGAAAAACTGTTTTTT. The chain links TRBV7-9 to TRBJ1-4, with 7 positions matching TRBD1. The V gene's germline CDR1 is SEHNR and CDR2 FQNEAQ (reference sequence). The CDR3 totals 15 residues. V dropped 3 bases and J dropped 1; count of bases not matched to a gene: 2.

The J gene is TRBJ1-2, the V gene TRBV18; tentatively, D is TRBD1 (6 bases). The CDR3 spans 14 residues. CDR1 is KGHSH and CDR2 is LQKENI in the germline V gene. V lost 3 bases and J lost 2, with 10 bases in between. The CDR3 sequence is CASSPKTGNYGYTF. In DNA, the CDR3 is TGTGCCAGCTCACCTAAAACAGGGAACTATGGCTACACCTTC.

This rearrangement joins TRBV10-1 to TRBJ1-5; no clear D. The V gene lost 6 bases and the J gene lost 1 base, with 7 bases spanning the gap. CDR1 and CDR2 from the germline V gene are WNHNN and SYGVQD (reference sequence). CDR3 size: 13 residues. The CDR3 reads CASRFVSNQPQHF. The CDR3 DNA reads as TGCGCCAGCAGATTCGTCAGCAATCAGCCCCAGCATTTT.

This clone was recorded once. CDR3 region: CASSSDRQAYEQYF. In DNA form, the CDR3 reads TGTGCCAGTAGTTCGGACAGGCAAGCCTACGAGCAGTACTTC. This sequence joins TRBV19 and TRBJ2-7, with TRBD1 identical over 7 bases. This CDR3 region has 14 residues. Losses at the gene ends were 5 bases for V and 2 bases for J; bases not matched to a gene: 6. The germline CDR1 and CDR2 sequences are LNHDA and SQIVND (reference sequence).

The rearrangement links TRBV27 to TRBJ1-2; TRBD1 matches 7 bases. This CDR3 is built from 13 residues. J was trimmed by 6 bases and V by 3 bases; bases with no gene match: 4. Germline CDR1 is MNHEY and CDR2 is SMNVEV (reference sequence). CDR3 amino acids: CASSFRQGHGYTF. The CDR3 DNA is TGTGCCAGCAGTTTTCGACAGGGTCATGGCTACACCTTC.

This chain uses TRBV27 with TRBJ2-7, with 9 bases fitting TRBD1. The trim removed 8 bases at V and 4 bases at J, leaving 6 bases unmatched. This CDR3 has 13 residues. CDR1 is MNHEY and CDR2 is SMNVEV in the germline V gene (reference sequence). CDR3 residues: CASSTGGMYEQYF. The CDR3 DNA follows: TGTGCCAGCTCGACAGGGGGGATGTACGAGCAGTACTTC.

V gene TRBV30 combines with J gene TRBJ2-3; 10 nucleotides align to TRBD2. The V gene's germline CDR1 is GTSNPN and CDR2 SVGIG (reference sequence). Unmatched junction bases numbered 7, after V lost 4 bases and J lost 6 bases. CDR3 length: 14 residues. This CDR3 is CAWKQREGGDTQYF. The DNA of the CDR3 is TGTGCCTGGAAACAGCGGGAGGGCGGGGATACGCAGTATTTT.

V usage is TRBV28 and J usage is TRBJ1-5, with D tentatively TRBD1 (6 bases). CDR3 length equals 14 residues. The germline CDR1 and CDR2 sequences are MDHEN and SYDVKM. V lost 7 bases and J 4 bases, leaving 14 bases between the germline ends. CDR3 nucleotide sequence: TGTGCCAGCATGAGGGACACGGCGAATCAGCCCCAGCATTTT. This sequence encodes CASMRDTANQPQHF.

This clone was seen only once. The CDR3 region has the DNA TGTGCCAGCAGTGATATCTATTCCCCGGTCGGAGGCTACACCTTC. It encodes CASSDIYSPVGGYTF. The chain carries TRBV6-1 and TRBJ1-2; the D is unclear. CDR1 and CDR2 (germline): MNHNS, SASEGT. The CDR3 sequence is 15 residues long. Trimming stripped 3 bases from V and 8 bases from J, with 19 bases between.

This chain links TRBV6-1 with TRBJ2-6; D may be TRBD2 (5 bases). Trimming left V 0 bases short and J 0 bases short, with 9 bases between. Germline values: CDR1 MNHNS, CDR2 SASEGT. The CDR3 is 17 residues long. The CDR3 loop is CASSEALGSSGANVLTF. Written as DNA, the CDR3 is TGTGCCAGCAGTGAAGCTTTGGGGAGCTCTGGGGCCAACGTCCTGACTTTC.

The chain recombines TRBV25-1 with TRBJ1-4; tentative D call: TRBD1 (5 bases). Trimming shortened V by 4 bases and J by 7 bases, and 10 bases separated the two germline ends. CDR1 MGHDK and CDR2 SYGVNS come from the germline V gene. CDR3 length: 13 residues. In DNA form, the CDR3 reads TGTGCCAGCAGTGGGGGGGTTCCTGAAAAACTGTTTTTT. The encoded protein is CASSGGVPEKLFF.

Written as DNA, the CDR3 is TGTGCCAGCTCTGGGCTTTTTTCTGGAAACACCATATATTTT. Translated, it gives CASSGLFSGNTIYF. The chain recombines TRBV28 with TRBJ1-3; no reliable D call. Germline V gene sequence: CDR1 MDHEN, CDR2 SYDVKM. This CDR3 contains 14 residues. V dropped 8 bases and J dropped 1 base, with 12 bases sitting between them. The entire variable domain, with the rest obtained from reference TRBV28 and TRBJ1-3, is as follows: DVKVTQSSRYLVKRTGEKVFLECVQDMDHENMFWYRQDPGLGLRLIYFSYDVKMKEKGDIPEGYSVSREKKERFSLILESASTNQTSMYLCASSGLFSGNTIYFGEGSWLTVV.

The chain employs TRBV5-4 and TRBJ2-5; 14 nucleotides align to TRBD2. V was pared by 4 bases and J by 0 bases, with 2 bases of the junction left unmatched. Germline values: CDR1 SGHNT, CDR2 YYREEE (reference sequence). CDR3 size: 16 residues. The CDR3 DNA sequence: TGTGCCAGCAGCCAGGGACTAGCGGGAGACCAAGAGACCCAGTACTTC. It codes for CASSQGLAGDQETQYF.

The rearrangement uses TRBV11-2 and TRBJ1-2; TRBD1 is a possible D gene (5 bases). Germline V lookup: CDR1 SGHAT, CDR2 FQNNGV. With 8 bases removed from V and 7 bases from J, the gap between germline ends came to 11 bases. The CDR3 extends over 11 amino acids. The DNA for the CDR3 is TGTGCCAGCCGGGGGGGACTTGGCTACACCTTC. Its protein product is CASRGGLGYTF.

V gene TRBV6-1 combines with J gene TRBJ1-4, with TRBD1 matching over 11 bases. CDR1 is MNHNS and CDR2 is SASEGT in the germline V gene. CDR3 size: 15 residues. V was pared by 3 bases and J by 8 bases, with 5 bases of the junction left unmatched. The CDR3 sequence is CASSDRDRGREKLFF. DNA for the CDR3: TGTGCCAGCAGTGACAGGGACAGGGGGAGGGAAAAACTGTTTTTT.

This clone has a single count. This chain connects TRBV7-2 to TRBJ2-1; 14 nucleotides agree with TRBD2. This CDR3 has 15 residues. V was clipped by 3 bases and J by 9 bases; unmatched bases: 4. The germline V gene has CDR1 SGHTA and CDR2 FQGNSA. Here the CDR3 reads CASSLGLAGDTEQFF. CDR3 bases: TGTGCCAGCAGCTTGGGACTAGCGGGAGATACTGAGCAGTTCTTC.

This clone has a handful of counts. The CDR3 spells CASSQDRDAVNEQFF. CDR3 nucleotides: TGTGCCAGCTCCCAGGACCGGGACGCAGTCAATGAGCAGTTCTTC. V gene TRBV18 combines with J gene TRBJ2-1, with D perhaps matching TRBD1 or TRBD2 (5 bases each). Germline V gives CDR1 KGHSH, CDR2 LQKENI. This CDR3 is 15 amino acids long. V was trimmed by 6 bases and J by 6 bases, leaving 18 bases between them.

As DNA, the CDR3 is TGTGCCAGCAGCTTCAGGACAGGGGTTGGCAATGAGCAGTTCTTC. Translating it yields CASSFRTGVGNEQFF. This rearrangement joins TRBV7-6 to TRBJ2-1, with 9 bases lining up with TRBD1. Trimming cost V 3 bases and J 6 bases; bases outside gene matches: 6. The CDR3 contains 15 residues. The germline gives CDR1 SGHVS, CDR2 FNYEAQ.

This clone was counted only a few times. This chain connects TRBV5-1 to TRBJ2-1; TRBD2 agrees at 12 bases. With V trimmed by 1 base and J by 7 bases, 9 bases remained unmatched. The CDR3 is 17 residues long. Germline assignment: CDR1 SGHRS and CDR2 YFSETQ. CDR3 loop: CASSLILAGGLSNEQFF. CDR3 nucleotides: TGCGCCAGCAGCTTGATCCTAGCGGGAGGGCTCTCGAATGAGCAGTTCTTC.

This clone was seen more than once but under ten times. The same CDR3 is also encoded by other DNA sequences in this sample. This chain connects TRBV5-1 to TRBJ2-2, with D perhaps matching TRBD1 or TRBD2 (5 bases each). The germline V gene encodes CDR1 SGHRS and CDR2 YFSETQ. The ends were cut back, 2 bases at V and 2 bases at J, with 7 bases in the middle. This CDR3 contains 14 residues. The CDR3 loop is CASSFGGNTGELFF. As DNA, the CDR3 is TGCGCCAGCAGCTTTGGGGGAAACACCGGGGAGCTGTTTTTT.